Below are 13 T cell receptor beta chains sequenced from a single sample in a study of T cells in narcolepsy. TCRdb's copy holds only in-frame clones and misses some; the assay was immunoSEQ multiplex PCR. The table lists 25,000 to 35,000 clones, roughly 87% of them singletons. The sequencing sample was made of CD45RA- memory CD4+ T cells from PBMCs. These receptors were taken from a human donor with narcolepsy.

V gene TRBV7-2 combines with J gene TRBJ2-3; 9 bases fit TRBD2. CDR1 and CDR2 from the germline V gene are SGHTA and FQGNSA. The CDR3 loop spans 19 amino acids. After removal of 1 base from V and 0 bases from J, the junction contained 11 bases not matched to a gene. This CDR3 is CASSLVPSAGGPSTDTQYF. For the CDR3, the DNA is TGTGCCAGCAGCTTAGTCCCCTCAGCGGGGGGCCCTAGCACAGATACGCAGTATTTT.

The table lists this clone with a few counts. This chain uses TRBV4-3 with TRBJ2-5; no clear D gene. The germline CDR1 and CDR2 sequences are LGHNA and YSLEER. The V and J ends lost 0 bases and 5 bases respectively, with 10 bases between them. This CDR3 contains 14 residues. The CDR3 nucleotides are TGCGCCAGCAGCCAAGATATCCAGACCGAGACCCAGTACTTC. It translates to CASSQDIQTETQYF.

The V call is TRBV19, the J call TRBJ2-3; D unclear. The CDR3 has 14 amino acids. CDR1 is LNHDA and CDR2 is SQIVND in the germline V gene (reference sequence). Trimming took 5 bases from V and 4 from J, leaving 13 bases between them. CDR3 nucleotide sequence: TGTGCCAGTAGTTCTTCCCCATCCGCAGATACGCAGTATTTT. This codes for CASSSSPSADTQYF.

The chain uses TRBV6-1 and TRBJ2-2; 7 nucleotides align to TRBD2. CDR3 length equals 13 residues. The V and J ends lost 10 bases and 5 bases, in that order; junction bases with no gene match: 7. Germline V gives CDR1 MNHNS, CDR2 SASEGT. In DNA, the CDR3 is TGTGCCACCCGAGGAGCGGGGACCGGGGAGCTGTTTTTT. It translates to CATRGAGTGELFF.

V is TRBV5-1 and J is TRBJ1-2, with no clear D. The CDR3 is made up of 12 amino acids. V gave up 7 bases and J gave up 2 bases, with 9 bases separating them. The germline gives CDR1 SGHRS, CDR2 YFSETQ. As DNA, the CDR3 is TGCGCCAGCTCTACAGAAAACTATGGCTACACCTTC. It codes for CASSTENYGYTF.

The genes are TRBV5-1 and TRBJ2-2, with D perhaps assigned TRBD1 or TRBD2 (5 bases each). CDR3 length equals 18 residues. CDR1 is SGHRS and CDR2 is YFSETQ in the germline V gene. V shed 3 bases and J shed 2 bases, with 20 bases lying between them. CDR3 sequence: CASSSIPGSLGNTGELFF. The CDR3 region has the DNA TGCGCCAGCAGCTCGATACCAGGGAGTCTGGGTAACACCGGGGAGCTGTTTTTT.

This chain links TRBV27 with TRBJ1-2; unclear D gene. Germline values: CDR1 MNHEY, CDR2 SMNVEV (reference sequence). Trimming took 4 bases from V and 4 from J, leaving 13 bases between them. The CDR3 totals 14 residues. The CDR3 loop reads CASSSAERVYGYTF. The CDR3 DNA sequence: TGTGCCAGCAGTTCGGCAGAAAGGGTCTATGGCTACACCTTC.

The V and J genes are TRBV5-4 and TRBJ2-7; the match to TRBD1 covers 9 bases. V lost 2 bases, J lost 7 bases, and 10 bases stayed unmatched. This CDR3 is built from 15 residues. The germline CDR1 and CDR2 sequences are SGHNT and YYREEE (reference sequence). The CDR3 sequence is CASSFTGQGFVEQYF. The CDR3 DNA sequence: TGTGCCAGCAGCTTTACGGGACAGGGCTTTGTGGAGCAGTACTTC.

The chain combines TRBV7-9 with TRBJ1-1; D may be TRBD1 (6 bases). The CDR3 consists of 13 residues. V was trimmed by 5 bases and J by 2 bases, leaving 9 bases between them. Germline V CDR1 and CDR2: SEHNR, FQNEAQ (reference sequence). The CDR3 DNA reads as TGTGCCAGCAGCCAGGGGACCAACACTGAAGCTTTCTTT. Residues: CASSQGTNTEAFF.

This clone occurred once. The chain combines TRBV25-1 with TRBJ1-1; D uncertain. The CDR3 runs 11 residues. Per the germline V gene, CDR1 is MGHDK and CDR2 is SYGVNS. V lost 3 bases, J lost 10 bases, and 9 bases lay in between. The CDR3 region is CASSDSRRAFF. DNA for the CDR3: TGTGCCAGCAGTGACTCCCGGCGAGCTTTCTTT.

This clone showed up just a few times. The chain recombines TRBV9 with TRBJ2-5, with 9 nucleotides matching TRBD2. Germline trimming cut 4 bases from V and 2 bases from J; bases unmatched to any gene: 18. Germline V CDR1 and CDR2: SGDLS, YYNGEE. This CDR3 region has 19 residues. CDR3 protein: CASSPRGGRASGVQETQYF. DNA for the CDR3: TGTGCCAGCAGCCCCCGGGGGGGGAGGGCTAGCGGGGTTCAAGAGACCCAGTACTTC.

The CDR3 bases are TGTGCCAGCAGCTTATGGACTAGCGGGGGAAATGAGCAGTTCTTC. As protein: CASSLWTSGGNEQFF. The J gene is TRBJ2-1, the V gene TRBV7-2, with TRBD2 matching over 13 bases. CDR1 and CDR2 (germline): SGHTA, FQGNSA. With 2 bases clipped from V and 7 bases from J, the junction kept 2 bases outside the gene matches. The CDR3 covers 15 residues.

Note on this clone: At one end, the junction sequence differs from germline, possibly due to a read error. The chain has TRBV6-5 and TRBJ1-6, with 8 nucleotides matching TRBD1. Germline lookup yields CDR1 MNHEY and CDR2 SVGAGI. CDR3 length: 16 amino acids. CDR3 bases: TGTGTCAGCAGTTACTCGACCCAGGGGGCGAGATCACCCCTCCACTTT. This sequence encodes CVSSYSTQGARSPLHF.